This TCR beta chain was obtained from a study of T-cell reconstitution after alpha-beta-depleted transplantation in children (dated by TCRdb to 2016 to 2018). With regard to the full study: T-cell immune reconstitution after TCRalphabeta/CD19-depleted allogeneic hematopoietic cell transplantation in children was quantitatively tracked in the study by means of TCR repertoire profiling.

This clonotype was found a few times. This receptor's antigen is unknown. No base qualities exist here, and no much larger clone lies one base off it. The library was generated by PCR. Instrument on record: Illumina HiSeq 2500. Molecular barcoding was employed in the preparation of TCR libraries, with unique molecular identifiers being used to normalize TCRbeta repertoire quantification. The public reads were quality trimmed at Q25 with fastp and then assembled into clones with MiXCR by TCRdb, keeping productive beta chains. A single entry per CDR3 protein holds the most common genes and DNA from its merged rows. The sample table records 350,000 to 450,000 distinct CDR3 sequences; just over 20% of these occur just once. The ten most abundant clones make up 3.5% to 4% of the sample. CDR1 and CDR2, looked up from the germline V gene, are MGHDK and SYGVNS. V is clipped by 10 bases and J by 0 bases, and the sequence between their germline boundaries is 4 bases long. From cysteine to phenylalanine, the CDR3 is 11 amino acids long. Only the CDR3 DNA is retained, 33 bases long and in frame from the first base.

The chain is made from TRBV25-1 and TRBJ1-3, with no reliable assignment of the D segment. The sample consisted of PBMCs from the stem cell graft donor, taken from the stem cell graft. This TCR was sampled from a human donor who donated a stem cell graft to a child with acute myeloid leukemia. The CDR3 has the sequence CATFSGNTIYF. In nucleotide form, the sequence is TGTGCCACCTTCTCTGGAAACACCATATATTTT.